The table lists the clone carrying this T cell receptor (beta chain) with many counts. The antigen is unknown. TCRdb fed the RT-PCR reads into MiXCR, producing one record per CDR3 protein. Among about 530,000 distinct CDR3 sequences listed, about an eighth were seen once. The sample comes from a study of response to subunit inactivated influenza vaccine. Whole-study results and caveats: The authors suggested that few new T cells are recruited per seasonal influenza vaccination.

With 6 bases removed from V and 0 bases from J, the gap between germline ends came to 6 bases. This CDR3 is 12 amino acids long. CDR1 and CDR2 from the germline V gene are SEHNR and FQNEAQ (reference sequence). This receptor was identified in a man aged 50-60 years who received an inactivated influenza vaccine. Sample: PBMCs from blood, taken on the day of vaccination. The rearrangement joins TRBV7-9 to TRBJ2-7, with no clear D. CDR3 nucleotides: TGTGCCAGCAGTTCCACCTCCTACGAGCAGTACTTC. Translation: CASSSTSYEQYF.